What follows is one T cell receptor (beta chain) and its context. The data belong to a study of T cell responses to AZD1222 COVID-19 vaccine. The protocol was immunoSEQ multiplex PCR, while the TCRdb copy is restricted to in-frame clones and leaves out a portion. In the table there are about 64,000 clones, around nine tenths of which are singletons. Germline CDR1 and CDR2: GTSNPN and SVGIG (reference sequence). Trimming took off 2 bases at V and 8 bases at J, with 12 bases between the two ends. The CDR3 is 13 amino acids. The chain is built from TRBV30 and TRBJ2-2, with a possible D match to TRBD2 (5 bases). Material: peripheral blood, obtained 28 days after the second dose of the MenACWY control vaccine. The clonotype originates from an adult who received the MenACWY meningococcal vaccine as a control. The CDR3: CAWSKREGGELFF. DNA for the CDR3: TGTGCCTGGAGTAAGAGGGAAGGGGGGGAGCTGTTTTTT.